This TCR beta chain was captured by sequencing in a study of T cell responses to AZD1222 COVID-19 vaccine. Study-wide findings and caveats: Repertoires were obtained solely post-peak T cell response. Possibly, clonal diversity was underestimated; donors were largely white British and included more females. AZD1222 recipients seropositive at baseline numbered only six. In the spike-specific TCR repertoire, nearly half reportedly target unmutated variant regions.

Clones were read by immunoSEQ multiplex PCR, and TCRdb kept only the in-frame ones, dropping some. Of roughly 150,000 clones in the sample, 80% to 90% are singletons; the top ten hold around 8.6%. As regards this clone: What it binds is unknown.

This TCR was recovered from an adult in good health. Source: peripheral blood, taken on day 0 of AZD1222 vaccination.

CDR3 amino acids: CASSFLAPYTEAFF. The CDR3 DNA is TGTGCCAGCAGCTTTCTGGCCCCATACACTGAAGCTTTCTTT. The chain has TRBV7-2 and TRBJ1-1; no clear D. V lost 3 bases, J lost 3 bases, and 11 bases lay in between. The CDR3 is made up of 14 amino acids. Germline assignment: CDR1 SGHTA and CDR2 FQGNSA.